This is a list of T cell receptor beta chains from one sample in a study of beta chain features in type 1 diabetes. Clones were read by immunoSEQ multiplex PCR, and TCRdb kept only the in-frame ones, dropping some. The table includes 160,000 or so clones, 7.5% to 9.5% detected once. The sequenced sample was central memory CD4+ T cells from blood. The receptors stem from a young woman with type 1 diabetes. The CDR3 runs from the conserved cysteine through the conserved F or W. A D gene is named only where the DNA matches it firmly. Part of the rows lack a size; the others show once, few, many or a class for expanded clones.

few,TRBV6-6,TRBJ2-1,.,TGTGCCAGCAGTGAGGCTAGCCATGAGCAGTTCTTC,CASSEASHEQFF
few,TRBV5-1,TRBJ2-3,TRBD2,TGCGCCAGCAGCTTTAGCGGGGGGCTGCTGAGGGATACGCAGTATTTT,CASSFSGGLLRDTQYF
.,TRBV7-2,TRBJ2-5,.,TGTGCCAGCAGCTTCGACAGGAAAGAGACCCAGTACTTC,CASSFDRKETQYF
.,TRBV30,TRBJ1-3,.,TGTGCCTGGGGACACCACTCTGGAAACACCATATATTTT,CAWGHHSGNTIYF
.,TRBV6-5,TRBJ1-1,.,TGTGCCAGCAGTTACTCAGCGGGGGACACTGAAGCTTTCTTT,CASSYSAGDTEAFF
many,TRBV21-1,TRBJ2-1,.,TGTGCCAGCAGCAAAGAAGGGACTCGCTACAATGAGCAGTTCTTC,CASSKEGTRYNEQFF
.,TRBV7-3,TRBJ2-2,.,TGTGCCAGCAGCCATGGGAGTACCGGGGAGCTGTTTTTT,CASSHGSTGELFF
.,TRBV9,TRBJ2-7,.,TGTGCCAGCAGCGTAACCTTCAGGGGCGAAGAGTACTTC,CASSVTFRGEEYF
.,TRBV5-6,TRBJ1-2,.,TGTGCCAGCAGCTTGGAACGGGTGAACTATGGCTACACCTTC,CASSLERVNYGYTF
.,TRBV30,TRBJ2-3,TRBD2,TGTGCCTGGAGTGAACTAGCGGGAGCCGCAGATACGCAGTATTTT,CAWSELAGAADTQYF
few,TRBV10-3,TRBJ2-3,TRBD2,TGTGCCATCGGTCTAGCGGGGGCCACAGATACGCAGTATTTT,CAIGLAGATDTQYF
.,TRBV13,TRBJ2-3,TRBD2,TGTGCCAGCAGCCTGCGGGGGGGCCGATGGGATACGCAGTATTTT,CASSLRGGRWDTQYF
few,TRBV11-3,TRBJ2-1,.,TGTGCCAGCAGCGCGACTGGGAATGAGCAGTTCTTC,CASSATGNEQFF
few,TRBV11-3,TRBJ1-1,.,TGTGCCAGCAGCTTTGGCAACAGGAACACTGAAGCTTTCTTT,CASSFGNRNTEAFF
many,TRBV29-1,TRBJ2-5,.,TGCAGCGCTGGGAGAGGACAGCAAGAGACCCAGTACTTC,CSAGRGQQETQYF
few,TRBV30,TRBJ2-5,.,TGTGCCTGGAGGCGCGTATCCGAGACCCAGTACTTC,CAWRRVSETQYF